One T cell receptor (beta chain) is described in this entry. Its antigen remains unknown. With a much larger clone just one base away, this may be a read error. Treatment described: roughly 10-day PBMC culture with coronavirus spike peptide pools or control peptides (ViraFEST assay). The record originates from a study of vaccination and CD4 T cells after COVID-19. Study details: Overlapping spike peptides from SARS-CoV-2, HCoV-NL63, HCoV-OC43 and HCoV-229E served to stimulate the cells.

Trimming at V came to 11 bases and at J to 8 bases, leaving 11 bases not matched to a gene. This CDR3 spans 12 amino acids. Germline V gives CDR1 MNHEY, CDR2 SMNVEV (reference sequence). Sequenced with the Oncomine TCR Beta short-read assay was DNA taken from cultured CD4+ T cells. TCRdb re-analysed the PCR reads in MiXCR, keeping a single row per CDR3 protein. The sample yields approximately 19,000 distinct CDR3 sequences, about 45% seen once. This chain joins TRBV27 and TRBJ1-2, with 7 bases aligning to TRBD1. The sample consisted of CD4+ T cells from blood, cultured in vitro, taken after SARS-CoV-2 vaccination. The origin of this receptor is a human donor who had recovered from COVID-19. The CDR3 sequence: CAAKQGGRGYTF. CDR3 coding DNA: TGTGCCGCCAAGCAGGGGGGCAGGGGCTACACCTTC.